The present T cell receptor beta chain was sequenced within a study of T cell repertoires in cytomegalovirus infection. Overall study context: It was the public TCR beta signatures that indicated both CMV infection and matching HLA type.

J lost 6 bases, V lost 6 bases, and 10 bases had no gene match. The CDR3 is 15 amino acids. Germline CDR1 reads MNHEY; CDR2 reads SVGAGI. Concerning this clonotype: What it binds is unknown.

TCRdb re-called the reads with MiXCR, one entry per CDR3 protein. The sample yields about 920,000 distinct CDR3 sequences, around 31% seen once. This chain joins TRBV6-5 and TRBJ2-1; TRBD1 agrees at 8 bases. This TCR was sampled from a human donor in good health (CMV status not recorded). Some clones in this sample may be carry-over from other donors' samples. The specimen comprised cultured CD8+ T cells from PBMCs, sampled from culture after CMV antigen stimulation. This CDR3 is CASSPATGVGNEQFF. DNA for the CDR3: TGTGCCAGCAGCCCCGCGACAGGGGTGGGCAATGAGCAGTTCTTC.